This T cell receptor (beta chain) was documented in a study of shared clonotypes between healthy human individuals. On the study more broadly: A couple of female and a few male donors aged 18 to 49 were enrolled. Study results and limitations: Rarefaction exposed incomplete sorted-subset sequencing despite large depth. Memory subsets had estimated richness that was generally smaller than that of naive subsets.

Trimming removed 2 bases from V and 4 bases from J, with 8 bases in between. Per the germline V gene, CDR1 is MNHEY and CDR2 is SVGAGI. This CDR3 has 13 amino acids. Concerning this clone: The antigen remains unidentified.

Memory CD4+ cells were the fraction left after CD45RA+ naive selection. Generated by immunoSEQ multiplex PCR, the TCRdb table keeps only in-frame clones and is missing some. The sample lists about 1.1 million clones, approximately 80% occurring once. The TCR comes from a man between 18 and 29 years old in good health. Some clones in this sample may be carry-over from other donors' samples. The chain employs TRBV6-5 and TRBJ1-1, with D unclear. The sample consisted of memory CD4+ T cells from PBMCs. Subset specified: CD45RA-negative fraction. DNA for the CDR3: TGTGCCAGCAGTTACCGTCATATCACTGAAGCTTTCTTT. Amino acid sequence: CASSYRHITEAFF.